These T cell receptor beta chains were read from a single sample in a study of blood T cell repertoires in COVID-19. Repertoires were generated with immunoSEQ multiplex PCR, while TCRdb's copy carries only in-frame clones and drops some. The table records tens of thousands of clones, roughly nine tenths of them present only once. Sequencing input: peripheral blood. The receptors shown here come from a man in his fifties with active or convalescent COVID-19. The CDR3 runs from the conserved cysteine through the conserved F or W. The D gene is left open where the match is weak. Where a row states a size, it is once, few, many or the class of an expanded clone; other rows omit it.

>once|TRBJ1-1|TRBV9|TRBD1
TGTGCCAGCAGCGTAGGAAGGGACAGGGTGAACACTGAAGCTTTCTTT
CASSVGRDRVNTEAFF
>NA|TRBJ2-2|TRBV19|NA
TGTGCCAGTAGTATGGTGTCCACAAACACCGGGGAGCTGTTTTTT
CASSMVSTNTGELFF
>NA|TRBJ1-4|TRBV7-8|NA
TGTGCCAGCAGCACCGGGTCCTATGAAAAACTGTTTTTT
CASSTGSYEKLFF
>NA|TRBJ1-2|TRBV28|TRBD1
TGTGCCAGCAGTTTCGGACAGGGAGTCTATGGCTACACCTTC
CASSFGQGVYGYTF
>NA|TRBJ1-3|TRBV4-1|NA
TGCGCCAGCAGCCAAGAAGGGGTCCCGAGACAGCTCTCTGGAAACACCATATATTTT
CASSQEGVPRQLSGNTIYF
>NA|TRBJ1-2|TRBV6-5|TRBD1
TGTGCCAGCAGTTACGAGTCAGGCAGGGGGTATGGCTACACCTTC
CASSYESGRGYGYTF
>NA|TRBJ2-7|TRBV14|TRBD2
TGTGCCAGCTCTATTAGCGGGGGTTACGAGCAGTACTTC
CASSISGGYEQYF
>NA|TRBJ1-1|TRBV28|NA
TGTGCCAGCAGTCCACCCCCGGACACTGAAGCTTTCTTT
CASSPPPDTEAFF
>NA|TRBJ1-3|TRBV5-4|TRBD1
TGTGCCAGCAGCTCAGGACAGGGGGCGACTGGAAACACCATATATTTT
CASSSGQGATGNTIYF
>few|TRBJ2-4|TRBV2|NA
TGTGCCAGCAGCGAAGAGGGAGTACAGGGCGCCAAAAACATTCAGTACTTC
CASSEEGVQGAKNIQYF
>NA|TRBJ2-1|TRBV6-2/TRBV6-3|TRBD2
TGTGCCAGCAGCCCCAGCGGGGGCTATTCCTACAATGAGCAGTTCTTC
CASSPSGGYSYNEQFF
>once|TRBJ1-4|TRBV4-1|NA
TGCGCCAGCAGCCAAGTCTTAGCAGGGACTAATGAAAAACTGTTTTTT
CASSQVLAGTNEKLFF